The 2 T cell receptor beta chains reported below all come from one sample, sequenced in a study of CD8+CD57+ T cells in acquired aplastic anemia (dated by TCRdb to 2017 to 2018). Sequencing was carried out with an Illumina HiSeq 2000. Profiling of TCR beta VDJ combinations and CDR3 sequences used genomic DNA as the template. The raw public reads went through TCRdb reprocessing: fastp at Q25, MiXCR clone calling, in-frame beta chains kept. Rows merge per CDR3 protein into single entries with the most common DNA and genes. This sample has about 290,000 distinct CDR3 sequences in its table, and approximately 60% of those were observed once. The ten largest make up 1% to 1.5% of the sample. The patients picked for sequencing were ones in whom flow cytometry had shown an expansion of CD8+CD57+ cells. Sample: sorted CD4+, CD8+, or CD8+CD57+ T cells (not recorded which) from PBMCs. Every receptor here comes from a human donor with aplastic anemia.

This clonotype was observed at least ten times. The chain recombines TRBV19 with TRBJ1-6, with 8 bases that match TRBD1. This CDR3 is built from 15 residues. Germline assignment: CDR1 LNHDA and CDR2 SQIVND (reference sequence). The trim removed 9 bases at V and 3 bases at J, leaving 7 bases unmatched. CDR3 sequence: CASHPGQVYNSPLHF. CDR3 in DNA: TGTGCCAGCCATCCGGGACAGGTCTATAATTCACCCCTCCACTTT.

The V gene is TRBV7-6, the J gene TRBJ2-2, with 11 positions matching TRBD1. This CDR3 contains 16 residues. Unmatched junction bases numbered 11, after V lost 8 bases and J lost 6 bases. Germline V gene data show CDR1 as SGHVS and CDR2 as FNYEAQ. This CDR3 is CASAWTGGEDAGELFF. The CDR3 bases are TGTGCCAGCGCCTGGACAGGGGGCGAGGACGCCGGGGAGCTGTTTTTT. The whole variable domain, remainder taken from reference TRBV7-6 and TRBJ2-2, is GAGVSQSPRYKVTKRGQDVALRCDPISGHVSLYWYRQALGQGPEFLTYFNYEAQQDKSGLPNDRFSAERPEGSISTLTIQRTEQRDSAMYRCASAWTGGEDAGELFFGEGSRLTVL.